This record looks at one TCR beta chain sequence and its context. Its specificity is unknown. This sample was included in a study of vaccination and CD4 T cells after COVID-19. Researchers used the Oncomine TCR Beta short-read assay to sequence DNA from cultured CD4+ T cells. TCRdb re-called the PCR reads through MiXCR, storing one row per CDR3 protein. In the table there are 3,000 to 3,500 distinct CDR3 sequences, under 55% of which are singletons. Documented treatment: roughly 11-day PBMC culture with coronavirus spike peptide pools or control peptides (ViraFEST assay). The receptor comes from a human donor who had recovered from COVID-19. Input material: CD4+ T cells from blood, cultured in vitro.

The CDR3 nucleotides are TGTGCCAGTAGTCTCCCGAAATTCCACAATGAGCAGTTCTTC. This gives the protein CASSLPKFHNEQFF. The chain has TRBV19 and TRBJ2-1, with no clear D. This CDR3 comprises 14 residues. The ends were cut back, 5 bases at V and 5 bases at J, with 13 bases in the middle. The germline V gene has CDR1 LNHDA and CDR2 SQIVND (reference sequence).